This T cell receptor (beta chain) was sequenced in a study of cytomegalovirus exposure and HLA in healthy donors (dated by TCRdb to 2016 to 2017). Looking at the study overall: In an earlier analysis of approximately 640 of the donors, about 260 Gb of sequence data and 117 million unique TCR beta sequences from roughly 180 million T cells were reported. The number of donors typed differed by locus, with about 629-630 for A, B, C, DRB1 and DQB1, more than 500 for DQA1, 600 to 610 for DPA1, and some 450 for DPB1. In a later analysis, previously published TCR beta repertoires from about 670 donors were re-analyzed and high-resolution HLA genotyping was added so that TCR occurrence patterns could be studied. Of the 300 to 450 genotyped donors, about 80% fell in the genetic ancestry cluster associated with self-reported Caucasian donors. Because of strong linkage in the cohort, four or five DR-DQ haplotypes were treated as single units for association and clustering. Among roughly 400 genotyped donors of the cohort, an average of approximately 240,000 unique TCR beta nucleotide sequences was sequenced per donor, of which 15% to 20% were non-productive. Class I and class II HLA loci were covered by the typing at four-digit resolution. The study aimed to test whether cataloging public T cell receptors could reveal signatures of past pathogen exposure. Alongside the repertoire data, information on donor age, sex, ethnicity and CMV serostatus was compiled. A later genetic analysis took genome-wide SNP genotypes for about 55% of the roughly 670 donors and used that subset as a discovery cohort. Every discovery cohort repertoire had been produced on one sequencing platform. The study profiled the T cell repertoires of 500 to 800 subjects by immunosequencing and related them to cytomegalovirus serostatus. Besides the first cohort of 500 to 700 subjects, a separate validation cohort made up of 120 different subjects was used. To decide whether each TCR beta V gene segment behaved as functional or pseudogenic, an earlier analysis of several hundred of the donors relied on high-throughput TCR beta sequencing. Rather than drawing on any new phenotypic data, the later analysis identified candidate immune exposures from TCR beta sequences and the way those sequences occurred across donors. To predict cytomegalovirus infection status, the study combined high-throughput TCR immunosequencing, statistical association of individual TCRs with disease status, and machine learning. Roughly 300 gigabases of sequencing data and 70 million to 95 million unique TCR sequences made up an early release that covered approximately 700 HLA-typed donors.

The CDR1 and CDR2 encoded by the germline V gene are SGHNT and YENEEA. The CDR3 spans 14 residues, from the cysteine through the phenylalanine. Just CDR3 DNA is preserved here, 42 bases in frame from base 1. V loses 1 base at its end and J loses 2 bases; junction bases beyond the gene matches: 2. The cohort comprised some 730 healthy bone marrow donors. At the time of sampling, all cohort members were nominally healthy, though unrecorded immune exposures were likely present. The donor was CMV seropositive and belonged to the group of 250 to 300 seropositive cohort members. A peripheral blood sample was collected from each donor, and TCR beta sequencing was performed on peripheral blood mononuclear cells. Genomic DNA extraction from the blood cell samples was performed with the Qiagen DNeasy Blood Extraction Kit. The library was made by the immunoSEQ multiplex PCR assay. The multiplex PCR relied on a mix of 60 forward primers for TCR Vbeta segments and 13 reverse primers for TCR Jbeta segments. A multiplex PCR assay on genomic DNA amplified the CDR3 region of rearranged TCR beta genes. On the Illumina HiSeq System, the amplified TCR beta libraries were sequenced as 87-base-pair reads. Per the source publication's procedure: A later analysis counted about 80 million unique TCR beta chains across the 500 to 850 repertoires, and 9.5 million to 11 million of these chains were shared by at least two donors. Raw reads were error-corrected and collapsed into unique sequences with a nearest-neighbor algorithm that merged closely related sequences to remove PCR and sequencing errors. To assign V, D and J gene segments, CDR3 sequences were aligned to IMGT reference sequences. Each retained sequence needed at least a six-nucleotide match to both a V gene segment and a J gene segment. Rearrangements were classified as productive when the CDR3 lacked stop codons and remained in frame with V and J, and all other rearrangements were classified as non-productive. Following IMGT convention, CDR3 was defined as the stretch from the second conserved V-encoded cysteine to the conserved J-encoded phenylalanine. The earlier analysis of about 620 of the donors excluded sequences that lacked an unambiguous match to a single V gene segment. In an earlier analysis of approximately 610 of the donors, V segments were called functional above 56.7% productive rearrangements and were called segregating when the between-donor standard deviation exceeded 5%. A statistical classification framework was developed to diagnose cytomegalovirus status using the catalog of TCR beta chain sequences. A later analysis assigned V and J genes by comparing TCR nucleotide sequences with IMGT/GENE-DB human TR gene sequences. Using the TCRdist pipeline, a later analysis assigned CDR3 sequences along with most-parsimonious VDJ recombination scenarios. In a later analysis, each TCR beta chain was defined by its CDR3 amino acid sequence together with its V-gene family, and reads without a unique V-gene family were excluded. To address suspected cross-contamination and a sequencing artifact, a later analysis removed a few hundred highly shared, low-generation-probability nucleotide sequences. In a later analysis, a clonal expansion index was calculated for each public chain from normalized within-repertoire ranks of inferred template counts. In a later analysis, generation probabilities were computed using a VDJ recombination model fitted to out-of-frame rearrangements, and the results were checked against IGoR. In a later analysis, TCR-TCR, TCR-HLA and TCR-CMV co-occurrence was scored with hypergeometric tests, and a repertoire-size bias correction was applied to TCR pairs. To estimate false discovery rates, a later analysis permuted the HLA or CMV assignments 20 times. In a later analysis, co-occurring TCRs were grouped with DBSCAN, and TCRdist sequence similarity was added when clustering was performed within HLA-allele-positive subsets. Repertoires with fewer than 30,000 or more than 120,000 public chains were left out of co-occurrence clustering, as were four to six repertoires with anomalous nucleotide sharing. TCRdb provides this immuneACCESS table in a form limited to in-frame rearrangements. Some clones are lacking; in checked studies, under half of them reflect an unresolved V gene, and why the rest are absent is not known. V and J calls and clone size come straight from that table; D and trimming were deduced from the DNA. Counted in this sample were fewer than 150,000 clones; approximately 80% of them appeared once. The ten largest clones represent around 4.1% of the sample.

On this clone itself: Its antigen remains unidentified. The sample holds no much larger clone one base away, and base qualities are not on file.

Study-wide findings and limitations: In a later genetic analysis, fewer N-insertions in productive TCRs were reported among donors in an Asian-associated ancestry cluster than the roughly 700-donor mean. A later genetic analysis associated a missense DCLRE1C variant with V-gene and J-gene trimming of TCR beta chains, and an independent cohort replicated the association. A later analysis associated 17,000 or so TCR beta sequences with specific HLA alleles at a false discovery rate of 0.05. The study gave a list of 150 to 200 TCR beta chains associated with cytomegalovirus. In a later analysis, most CMV-associated TCR beta chains were found to appear HLA-restricted, with HLA associations seemingly driven largely by CMV exposure. A further reported finding was that TCR beta sequences accurately predicted the HLA-A and HLA-B alleles for most subjects in the first cohort. Seventeen rarely observed V segments, including chromosome 9 orphons, were excluded from the earlier analysis of about 600 of the donors because counts were too low. The classifier was reported to diagnose cytomegalovirus status with high specificity and sensitivity in both the original and validation cohorts. A few of the identified cytomegalovirus-associated TCR beta chains were confirmed in vitro to be specific for cytomegalovirus antigens. Sequencing depth was assumed to be roughly uniform across donors in the presence/absence analyses, though that assumption may not hold. CMV serostatus was the only immune exposure information available for the cohort. Because the 87-base-pair reads could not distinguish some IMGT-functional V segments, including TRBV6-2 and TRBV6-3, those segments were excluded. Only TCR beta chains were sequenced in this cohort, and the absence of alpha or paired-chain data limited detectable features. An earlier analysis of around 540 of the donors showed that most TCR beta V segments appeared in productive rearrangements either about 87% or about 30% of the time, which broadly matched IMGT annotations. According to the authors, the approach could potentially be generalized to other disease states and immunological phenotypes. The sequencing pipeline was judged likely to have produced a cluster of highly shared sequence variants as a technical artifact. A later analysis found that HLA-associated TCR beta chains were more clonally expanded and had lower generation probabilities than equally common non-associated chains. Because HLA typing was missing for some donors at each locus, association tests included only the typed subset. Across donors, most TCR sequences were observed very rarely, whereas some public TCRs were present in many individuals. Several of the top co-occurrence clusters appeared to be linked to parvovirus B19, influenza, CMV and Epstein-Barr virus, according to a later analysis. Correlated functional status among segregating V segments might be attributable to linkage disequilibrium, but an unknown experimental factor could not be ruled out. In a later analysis, TCR association rates were found to vary across HLA loci, with the most associated TCRs seen for DRB1 alleles and the fewest for HLA-C alleles. Assigning TCR associations to individual alleles was difficult when HLA alleles, especially DR and DQ, strongly co-occurred.

The sequence was obtained from a man between 35 and 55 years old in good health and CMV-seropositive. The sequenced sample consisted of PBMCs. The chain is assembled from TRBV11-3 and TRBJ2-7; a stretch of 7 junction bases matches TRBD1. The DNA sequence reads TGTGCCAGCAGCTTAGCGGACAGGCCCTACGAGCAGTACTTC. This encodes CASSLADRPYEQYF.